In this sample, the clone carrying this T cell receptor beta chain turned up a few times. This entry belongs to a study of CD8 T cells in Susac syndrome. The CDR3 is 14 residues long. V lost 3 bases to trimming and J lost 6 bases; unmatched junction nucleotides: 4. Germline V gene lookup returns CDR1 MNHEY and CDR2 SMNVEV (reference sequence). The RNA, roughly 0.45 to 1 ug, was put through reverse transcription using random hexamers. From the immunoSEQ multiplex PCR reads, TCRdb called clonotypes with MiXCR, one entry per CDR3 protein. The profile covers 400,000 to 550,000 distinct CDR3 sequences, with roughly 85% appearing a single time and around 0.12% taken by the ten largest.

Sequenced input: CD8+ T cells from PBMCs. The J gene is TRBJ1-5, the V gene TRBV27; TRBD1 matches 8 bases. The receptor was derived from a human donor with multiple sclerosis. CDR3: CASSFTGGGQPQHF. DNA for the CDR3: TGTGCCAGCAGTTTTACAGGGGGAGGTCAGCCCCAGCATTTT.